This is a list of T cell receptor beta chains from one sample in a study of shared clonotypes between healthy human individuals. Profiling relied on immunoSEQ multiplex PCR, and the TCRdb table lists in-frame clones only, not all of them. The sample has roughly 480,000 clones, 79% seen once. Sequencing input: PBMCs. Receptors were obtained from a woman in her 40s in good health. Some clones in this sample may be carry-over from other donors' samples. The CDR3 runs from the conserved cysteine through the conserved F or W. Each record gives: J gene, D gene, V gene, clone size, CDR3 protein, CDR3 DNA. The D gene is left open where the match is weak. Size is stated for part of the rows, as once, few or many counts, or as a class when the clone is expanded.

j_gene: TRBJ1-4
d_gene: TRBD1
v_gene: TRBV18
abundance: -
CDR3aa: CASSPRQGATNEKLFF
CDR3nt: TGTGCCAGCTCACCGAGACAGGGCGCAACTAATGAAAAACTGTTTTTT

j_gene: TRBJ1-1
d_gene: -
v_gene: TRBV20-1
abundance: -
CDR3aa: CSPRMNTEAFF
CDR3nt: TGCAGCCCAAGAATGAACACTGAAGCTTTCTTT

j_gene: TRBJ2-7
d_gene: -
v_gene: TRBV7-2
abundance: -
CDR3aa: CASSPRQATYEQYF
CDR3nt: TGTGCCAGCAGCCCAAGACAGGCGACCTACGAGCAGTACTTC

j_gene: TRBJ2-1
d_gene: -
v_gene: TRBV7-2
abundance: -
CDR3aa: CASSSGSSNEQFF
CDR3nt: TGTGCCAGCAGTTCAGGAAGCTCCAATGAGCAGTTCTTC

j_gene: TRBJ1-2
d_gene: -
v_gene: TRBV4-2
abundance: -
CDR3aa: CASSPLLGGRLYGYTF
CDR3nt: TGTGCCAGCAGCCCTCTCCTAGGGGGGCGACTCTATGGCTACACCTTC

j_gene: TRBJ2-2
d_gene: -
v_gene: TRBV10-3
abundance: once
CDR3aa: CAIRPGRGNAGELFF
CDR3nt: TGTGCCATCAGGCCGGGGAGGGGGAACGCCGGGGAGCTGTTTTTT

j_gene: TRBJ2-5
d_gene: -
v_gene: TRBV27
abundance: -
CDR3aa: CASSLIGGRETQYF
CDR3nt: TGTGCCAGCAGCCTAATAGGGGGTCGGGAGACCCAGTACTTC

j_gene: TRBJ2-3
d_gene: TRBD2
v_gene: TRBV27
abundance: -
CDR3aa: CASAAPRTSGTDTQYF
CDR3nt: TGTGCCAGCGCCGCTCCCCGGACTAGCGGGACAGATACGCAGTATTTT

j_gene: TRBJ2-1
d_gene: TRBD1
v_gene: TRBV7-6
abundance: -
CDR3aa: CASSLGGGTGTEQFF
CDR3nt: TGTGCCAGCAGCTTAGGAGGGGGGACAGGGACTGAGCAGTTCTTC

j_gene: TRBJ2-3
d_gene: TRBD1
v_gene: TRBV4-3
abundance: -
CDR3aa: CASSQEGTGGADTQYF
CDR3nt: TGCGCCAGCAGCCAAGAAGGGACAGGTGGGGCAGATACGCAGTATTTT

j_gene: TRBJ2-3
d_gene: TRBD1
v_gene: TRBV5-6
abundance: once
CDR3aa: CASSRQGSTDTQYF
CDR3nt: TGTGCCAGCAGCAGACAGGGGAGCACAGATACGCAGTATTTT

j_gene: TRBJ1-2
d_gene: -
v_gene: TRBV7-9
abundance: -
CDR3aa: CASSYRQENGYTF
CDR3nt: TGTGCCAGCAGCTACAGGCAGGAGAATGGCTACACCTTC

j_gene: TRBJ2-2
d_gene: TRBD1
v_gene: TRBV11-3
abundance: -
CDR3aa: CASRDRYTGELFF
CDR3nt: TGTGCCAGCCGGGACAGGTATACCGGGGAGCTGTTTTTT

j_gene: TRBJ2-1
d_gene: -
v_gene: TRBV29-1
abundance: -
CDR3aa: CSVVTLRFGGNSYNEQFF
CDR3nt: TGCAGCGTGGTCACTCTACGGTTTGGAGGCAATTCCTACAATGAGCAGTTCTTC

j_gene: TRBJ2-2
d_gene: TRBD2
v_gene: TRBV4-3
abundance: -
CDR3aa: CASSQDGAGDTGELFF
CDR3nt: TGCGCCAGCAGCCAAGATGGGGCGGGGGATACCGGGGAGCTGTTTTTT

j_gene: TRBJ1-1
d_gene: TRBD1
v_gene: TRBV7-9
abundance: -
CDR3aa: CASSPGQGRENTEAFF
CDR3nt: TGTGCCAGCAGCCCGGGACAGGGAAGGGAGAACACTGAAGCTTTCTTT

j_gene: TRBJ1-1
d_gene: -
v_gene: TRBV4-3
abundance: once
CDR3aa: CASSPSGGLGAFGDTEAFF
CDR3nt: TGCGCCAGCAGCCCCTCCGGCGGATTAGGCGCGTTTGGGGACACTGAAGCTTTCTTT

j_gene: TRBJ1-4
d_gene: -
v_gene: TRBV29-1
abundance: -
CDR3aa: CSVEDPRQGGEKLFF
CDR3nt: TGCAGCGTTGAAGATCCCCGGCAGGGAGGCGAAAAACTGTTTTTT

j_gene: TRBJ2-1
d_gene: -
v_gene: TRBV7-3
abundance: -
CDR3aa: CASAERSYNEQFF
CDR3nt: TGTGCCAGCGCGGAGCGCTCCTACAATGAGCAGTTCTTC

j_gene: TRBJ1-1
d_gene: TRBD1
v_gene: TRBV7-3
abundance: -
CDR3aa: CASSLSPGQGVAEAFF
CDR3nt: TGTGCCAGCAGCCTCTCCCCGGGACAGGGGGTCGCAGAAGCTTTCTTT

j_gene: TRBJ2-7
d_gene: TRBD1
v_gene: TRBV7-2
abundance: -
CDR3aa: CASSAPGQASYEQYF
CDR3nt: TGTGCCAGCAGCGCCCCGGGACAGGCTTCCTACGAGCAGTACTTC

j_gene: TRBJ2-5
d_gene: TRBD1
v_gene: TRBV7-3
abundance: -
CDR3aa: CASSPNAAGGLGTQYF
CDR3nt: TGTGCCAGCAGCCCCAACGCGGCAGGGGGATTGGGAACCCAGTACTTC

j_gene: TRBJ2-4
d_gene: -
v_gene: TRBV7-2
abundance: -
CDR3aa: CASSFFVGKNIQYF
CDR3nt: TGTGCCAGCAGCTTTTTTGTAGGGAAAAACATTCAGTACTTC

j_gene: TRBJ2-7
d_gene: -
v_gene: TRBV7-9
abundance: -
CDR3aa: CASSLGWSFSYEQYF
CDR3nt: TGTGCCAGCAGCTTAGGCTGGAGTTTCTCCTACGAGCAGTACTTC

j_gene: TRBJ2-3
d_gene: TRBD2
v_gene: TRBV5-1
abundance: -
CDR3aa: CASSLEREADSTDTQYF
CDR3nt: TGCGCCAGCAGCTTGGAACGGGAGGCCGACTCCACAGATACGCAGTATTTT

j_gene: TRBJ2-2
d_gene: TRBD1
v_gene: TRBV18
abundance: -
CDR3aa: CASSPGTVQVTGELFF
CDR3nt: TGTGCCAGCTCACCGGGGACAGTTCAAGTCACCGGGGAGCTGTTTTTT

j_gene: TRBJ2-5
d_gene: -
v_gene: TRBV10-3
abundance: few
CDR3aa: CAISESDPGRGQETQYF
CDR3nt: TGTGCCATCAGTGAGTCGGACCCGGGGAGGGGGCAAGAGACCCAGTACTTC

j_gene: TRBJ2-7
d_gene: TRBD2
v_gene: TRBV2
abundance: few
CDR3aa: CASASGPQEQYF
CDR3nt: TGTGCCAGCGCTAGCGGGCCACAAGAGCAGTACTTC

j_gene: TRBJ1-4
d_gene: TRBD1
v_gene: TRBV7-7
abundance: -
CDR3aa: CASSESPGQGQKLFF
CDR3nt: TGTGCCAGCAGCGAAAGCCCCGGACAGGGCCAAAAACTGTTTTTT

j_gene: TRBJ1-1
d_gene: -
v_gene: TRBV29-1
abundance: -
CDR3aa: CSVEDRKNTEAFF
CDR3nt: TGCAGCGTAGAGGACAGAAAGAACACTGAAGCTTTCTTT

j_gene: TRBJ2-7
d_gene: -
v_gene: TRBV10-1
abundance: -
CDR3aa: CASSTGTLTYEQYF
CDR3nt: TGCGCCAGCAGTACCGGGACCCTGACCTACGAGCAGTACTTC

j_gene: TRBJ2-1
d_gene: -
v_gene: TRBV12-2
abundance: few
CDR3aa: CASRSPPKTSGIYNEQFF
CDR3nt: TGTGCAAGTCGCTCGCCCCCCAAGACTAGCGGTATATACAATGAGCAGTTCTTC

j_gene: TRBJ2-4
d_gene: -
v_gene: TRBV11-2
abundance: -
CDR3aa: CASSLATEPPYF
CDR3nt: TGTGCCAGCAGCTTAGCTACGGAACCTCCGTACTTC

j_gene: TRBJ2-4
d_gene: -
v_gene: TRBV11-2
abundance: -
CDR3aa: CASSPMLAKNIQYF
CDR3nt: TGTGCCAGCAGCCCCATGTTAGCCAAAAACATTCAGTACTTC